This T cell receptor (beta chain) appears in the sequencing data of a study of circulating and synovial CD4+ cells in juvenile arthritis. The table came from immunoSEQ multiplex PCR; TCRdb's copy has only in-frame clones and leaves some out. The sample lists 30,000 to 40,000 clones, around 95% occurring once. Study outcomes and limitations: Shared-clonotype fractions with synovium likely underestimate full repertoire overlap. Traditional Vbeta family usage analysis missed the pathogenic-like versus bulk difference. Bulk blood CD4 samples held at least an order of magnitude more or fewer genomes than CPL.

With respect to this clone: Its antigen remains unknown.

J was trimmed by 2 bases and V by 0 bases; bases with no gene match: 8. The CDR3 contains 16 residues. Germline V lookup: CDR1 SGHRS, CDR2 YFSETQ. Sequences were obtained from CD4+ T cells from blood. The chain has TRBV5-1 and TRBJ2-7, with TRBD2 matching 7 bases. The receptor was derived from a human donor with juvenile idiopathic arthritis. CDR3 sequence (DNA): TGCGCCAGCAGCTTGGCCGTTGCCAGCGGGGCCTACGAGCAGTACTTC. The encoded protein is CASSLAVASGAYEQYF. Full variable domain (rest looked up from reference TRBV5-1 and TRBJ2-7): KAGVTQTPRYLIKTRGQQVTLSCSPISGHRSVSWYQQTPGQGLQFLFEYFSETQRNKGNFPGRFSGRQFSNSRSEMNVSTLELGDSALYLCASSLAVASGAYEQYFGPGTRLTVT.